The clone carrying this TCR beta chain has ten or more counts. Antigen unknown. The sample comes from a study of T cells in Graves' hyperthyroidism and ophthalmopathy. The CDR3 consists of 14 residues. Germline CDR1 MRHNA, CDR2 SNTAGT. V was trimmed by 0 bases and J by 6 bases, leaving 11 bases between them. From RNA transcripts, TCR beta CDR3 regions were amplified. Researchers ran a first-round RT-PCR on the TCR CDR3 using the HTBI primer set. TCRdb fed the multiplex PCR reads into MiXCR, producing one record per CDR3 protein. The sample carries approximately 510,000 distinct CDR3 sequences, under 25% recorded once. Points from the study as a whole: Ophthalmopathy was identified by the model a median approximately six months ahead of onset.

The TCR comes from a man aged 18 to 29 with Graves' hyperthyroidism. The source material was blood. The J gene is TRBJ1-1, the V gene TRBV6-4; D gene unclear. Written as DNA, the CDR3 is TGTGCCAGCAGTGACTCTGACCGACTGTCTGAAGCTTTCTTT. Protein: CASSDSDRLSEAFF.